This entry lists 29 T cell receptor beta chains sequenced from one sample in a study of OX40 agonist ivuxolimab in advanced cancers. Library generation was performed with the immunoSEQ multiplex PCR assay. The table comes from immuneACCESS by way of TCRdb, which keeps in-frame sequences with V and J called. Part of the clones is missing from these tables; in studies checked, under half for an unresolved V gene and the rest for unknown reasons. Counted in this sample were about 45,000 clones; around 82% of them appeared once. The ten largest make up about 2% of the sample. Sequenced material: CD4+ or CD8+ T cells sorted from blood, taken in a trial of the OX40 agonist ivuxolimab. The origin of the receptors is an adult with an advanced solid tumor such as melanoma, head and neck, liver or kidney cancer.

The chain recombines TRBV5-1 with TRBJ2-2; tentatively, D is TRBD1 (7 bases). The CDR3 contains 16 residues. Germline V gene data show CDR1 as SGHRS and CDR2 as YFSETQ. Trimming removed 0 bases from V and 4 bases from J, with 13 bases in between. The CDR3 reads CASSLGAGGGTGELFF. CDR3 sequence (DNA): TGCGCCAGCAGCTTGGGAGCAGGGGGAGGCACCGGGGAGCTGTTTTTT.

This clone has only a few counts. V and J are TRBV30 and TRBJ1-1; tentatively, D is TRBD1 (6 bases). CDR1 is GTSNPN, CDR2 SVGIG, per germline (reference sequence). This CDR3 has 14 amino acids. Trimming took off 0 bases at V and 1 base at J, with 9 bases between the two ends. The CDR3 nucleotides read TGTGCCTGGAGTGTCCCGACAGGGAACACTGAAGCTTTCTTT. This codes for CAWSVPTGNTEAFF.

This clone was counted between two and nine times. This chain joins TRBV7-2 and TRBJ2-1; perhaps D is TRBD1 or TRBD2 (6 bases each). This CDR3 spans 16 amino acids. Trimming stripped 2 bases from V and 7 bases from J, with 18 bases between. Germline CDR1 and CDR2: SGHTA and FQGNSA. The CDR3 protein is CASSLSAGQQGNEQFF. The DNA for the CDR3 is TGTGCCAGCAGCTTATCTGCGGGACAACAAGGGAATGAGCAGTTCTTC. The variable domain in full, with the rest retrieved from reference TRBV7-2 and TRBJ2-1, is GAGVSQSPSNKVTEKGKDVELRCDPISGHTALYWYRQSLGQGLEFLIYFQGNSAPDKSGLPSDRFSAERTGGSVSTLTIQRTQQEDSAVYLCASSLSAGQQGNEQFFGPGTRLTVL.

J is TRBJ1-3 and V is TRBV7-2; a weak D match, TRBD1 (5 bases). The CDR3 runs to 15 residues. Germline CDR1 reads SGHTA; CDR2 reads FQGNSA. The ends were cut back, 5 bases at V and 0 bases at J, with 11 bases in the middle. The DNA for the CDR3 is TGTGCCAGCAGCCGGACAATACCCTCTGGAAACACCATATATTTT. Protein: CASSRTIPSGNTIYF.

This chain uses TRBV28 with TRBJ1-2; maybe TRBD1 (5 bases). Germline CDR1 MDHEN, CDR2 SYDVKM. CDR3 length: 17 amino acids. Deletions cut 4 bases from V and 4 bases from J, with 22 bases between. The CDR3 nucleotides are TGTGCCAGCAGTTCCAACGCCGGGACGACCTGGGGCTATGGCTACACCTTC. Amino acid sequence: CASSSNAGTTWGYGYTF.

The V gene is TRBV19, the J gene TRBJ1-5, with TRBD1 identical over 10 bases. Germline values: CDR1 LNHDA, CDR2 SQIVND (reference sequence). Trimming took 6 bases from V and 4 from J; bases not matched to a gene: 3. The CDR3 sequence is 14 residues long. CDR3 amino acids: CASRMDRGNQPQHF. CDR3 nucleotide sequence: TGTGCCAGTAGGATGGACAGGGGGAATCAGCCCCAGCATTTT. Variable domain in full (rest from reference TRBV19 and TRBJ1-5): DGGITQSPKYLFRKEGQNVTLSCEQNLNHDAMYWYRQDPGQGLRLIYYSQIVNDFQKGDIAEGYSVSREKKESFPLTVTSAQKNPTAFYLCASRMDRGNQPQHFGDGTRLSIL.

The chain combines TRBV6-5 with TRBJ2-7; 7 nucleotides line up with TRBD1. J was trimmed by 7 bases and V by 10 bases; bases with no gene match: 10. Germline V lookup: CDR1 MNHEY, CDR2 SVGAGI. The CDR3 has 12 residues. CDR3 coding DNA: TGTGCCACCGCCAGGGGGACACGGGAGCAGTACTTC. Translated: CATARGTREQYF.

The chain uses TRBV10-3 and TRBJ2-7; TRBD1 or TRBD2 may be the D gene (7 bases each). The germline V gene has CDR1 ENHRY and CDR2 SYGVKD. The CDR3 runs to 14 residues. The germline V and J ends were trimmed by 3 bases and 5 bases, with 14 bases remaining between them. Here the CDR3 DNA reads TGTGCCATCAGTGAAAGGGAGGGGGCCCACGAGCAGTACTTC. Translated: CAISEREGAHEQYF.

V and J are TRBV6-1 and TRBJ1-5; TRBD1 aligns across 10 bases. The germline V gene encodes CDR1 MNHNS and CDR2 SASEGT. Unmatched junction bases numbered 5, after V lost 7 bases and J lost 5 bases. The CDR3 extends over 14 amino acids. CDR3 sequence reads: CASIMTGGHQPQHF. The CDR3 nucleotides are TGTGCCAGCATTATGACAGGGGGCCATCAGCCCCAGCATTTT.

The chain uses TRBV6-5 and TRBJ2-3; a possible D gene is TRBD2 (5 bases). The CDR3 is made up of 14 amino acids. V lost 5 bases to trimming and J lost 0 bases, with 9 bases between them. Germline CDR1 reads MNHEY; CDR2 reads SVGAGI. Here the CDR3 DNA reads TGTGCCAGCAGTGAAAGGACTAGCACAGATACGCAGTATTTT. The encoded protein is CASSERTSTDTQYF.

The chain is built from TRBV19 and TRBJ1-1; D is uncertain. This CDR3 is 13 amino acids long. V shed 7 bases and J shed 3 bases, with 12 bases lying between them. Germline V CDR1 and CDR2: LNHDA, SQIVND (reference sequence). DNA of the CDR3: TGTGCCAGTACAGGAGGCTGGGACACTGAAGCTTTCTTT. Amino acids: CASTGGWDTEAFF.

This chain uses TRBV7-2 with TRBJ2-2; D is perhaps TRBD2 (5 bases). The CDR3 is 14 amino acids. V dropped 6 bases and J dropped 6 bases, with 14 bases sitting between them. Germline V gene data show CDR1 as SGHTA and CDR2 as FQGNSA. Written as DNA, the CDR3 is TGTGCCAGCAGATCCAGACTGAGGGCCGGGGAGCTGTTTTTT. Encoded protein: CASRSRLRAGELFF.

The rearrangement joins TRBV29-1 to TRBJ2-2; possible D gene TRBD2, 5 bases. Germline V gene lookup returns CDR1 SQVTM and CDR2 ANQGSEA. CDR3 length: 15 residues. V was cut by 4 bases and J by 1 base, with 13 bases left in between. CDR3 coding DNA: TGCAGCGTTGTCATTGGACTTCTGAACACCGGGGAGCTGTTTTTT. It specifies CSVVIGLLNTGELFF.

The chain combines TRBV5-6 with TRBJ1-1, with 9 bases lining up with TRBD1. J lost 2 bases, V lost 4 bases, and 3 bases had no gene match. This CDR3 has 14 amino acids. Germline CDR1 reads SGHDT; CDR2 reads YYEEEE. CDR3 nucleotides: TGTGCCAGCAGCACCACAGGGGGCAACACTGAAGCTTTCTTT. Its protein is CASSTTGGNTEAFF.

The CDR3, as DNA: TGTGCCAGCAGCGTAGCCGGGAGGAACGACAATGAGCAGTTCTTC. It translates to CASSVAGRNDNEQFF. This rearrangement joins TRBV9 to TRBJ2-1; 7 positions agree with TRBD2. The CDR3 totals 15 residues. The trim removed 0 bases at V and 5 bases at J, leaving 5 bases unmatched. The germline CDR1 and CDR2 sequences are SGDLS and YYNGEE. Full variable domain (outside the CDR3, taken from reference TRBV9 and TRBJ2-1): DSGVTQTPKHLITATGQRVTLRCSPRSGDLSVYWYQQSLDQGLQFLIQYYNGEERAKGNILERFSAQQFPDLHSELNLSSLELGDSALYFCASSVAGRNDNEQFFGPGTRLTVL.

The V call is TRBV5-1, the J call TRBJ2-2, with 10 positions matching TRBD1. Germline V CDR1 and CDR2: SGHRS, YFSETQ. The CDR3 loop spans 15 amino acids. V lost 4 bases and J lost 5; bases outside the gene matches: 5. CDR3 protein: CASSIRDRGTGELFF. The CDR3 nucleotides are TGCGCCAGCAGCATAAGGGACAGGGGAACCGGGGAGCTGTTTTTT.

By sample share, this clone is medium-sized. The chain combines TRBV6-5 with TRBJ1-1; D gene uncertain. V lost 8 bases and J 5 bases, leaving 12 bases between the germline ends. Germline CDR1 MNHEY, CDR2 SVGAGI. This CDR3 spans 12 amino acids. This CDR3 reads CASHKQKTEAFF. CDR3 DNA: TGTGCCAGCCACAAACAAAAAACTGAAGCTTTCTTT.

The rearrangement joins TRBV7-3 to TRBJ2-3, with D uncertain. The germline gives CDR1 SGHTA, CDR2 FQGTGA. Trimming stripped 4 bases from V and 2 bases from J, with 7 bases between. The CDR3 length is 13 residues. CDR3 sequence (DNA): TGTGCCAGCAGCTGGACGGTCACAGATACGCAGTATTTT. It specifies CASSWTVTDTQYF.

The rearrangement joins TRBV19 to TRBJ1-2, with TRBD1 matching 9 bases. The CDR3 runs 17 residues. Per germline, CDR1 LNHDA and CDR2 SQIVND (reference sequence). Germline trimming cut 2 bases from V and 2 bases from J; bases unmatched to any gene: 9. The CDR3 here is CASSIPGQGVGNYGYTF. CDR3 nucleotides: TGTGCCAGTAGTATACCGGGACAGGGTGTCGGAAACTATGGCTACACCTTC.

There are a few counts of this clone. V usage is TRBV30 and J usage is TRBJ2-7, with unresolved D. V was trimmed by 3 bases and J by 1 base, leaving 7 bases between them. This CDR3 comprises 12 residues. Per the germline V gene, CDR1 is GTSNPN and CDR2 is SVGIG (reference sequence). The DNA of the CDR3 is TGTGCCTGGAGCCCCGAGTCCTACGAGCAGTACTTC. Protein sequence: CAWSPESYEQYF.

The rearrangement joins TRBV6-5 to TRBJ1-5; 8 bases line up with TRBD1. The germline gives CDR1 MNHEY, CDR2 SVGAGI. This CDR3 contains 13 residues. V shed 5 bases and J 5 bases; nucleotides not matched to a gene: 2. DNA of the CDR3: TGTGCCAGCAGTCTACAGGGGGATCAGCCCCAGCATTTT. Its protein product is CASSLQGDQPQHF.

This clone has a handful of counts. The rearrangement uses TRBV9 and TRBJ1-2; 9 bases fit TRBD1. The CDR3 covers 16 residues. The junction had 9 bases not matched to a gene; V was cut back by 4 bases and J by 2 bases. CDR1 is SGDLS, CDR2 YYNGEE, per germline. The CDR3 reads CASSPTGTGKNYGYTF. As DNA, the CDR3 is TGTGCCAGCAGCCCGACTGGGACAGGGAAAAACTATGGCTACACCTTC.

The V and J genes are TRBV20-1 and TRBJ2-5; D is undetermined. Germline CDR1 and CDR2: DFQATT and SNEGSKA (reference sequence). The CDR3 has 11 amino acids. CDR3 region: CSSTRLETQYF. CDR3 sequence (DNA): TGCAGCTCCACACGGCTGGAGACCCAGTACTTC.

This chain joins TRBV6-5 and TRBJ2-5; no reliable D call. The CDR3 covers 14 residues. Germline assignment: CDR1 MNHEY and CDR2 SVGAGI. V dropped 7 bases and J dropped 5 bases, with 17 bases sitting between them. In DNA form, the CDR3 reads TGTGCCAGCACCACTCCCCCCGGCGGTGAGACCCAGTACTTC. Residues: CASTTPPGGETQYF.

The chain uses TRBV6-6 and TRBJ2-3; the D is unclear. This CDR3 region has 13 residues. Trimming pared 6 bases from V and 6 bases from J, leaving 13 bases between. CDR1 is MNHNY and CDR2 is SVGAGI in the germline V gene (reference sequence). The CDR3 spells CASRDLSTDTQYF. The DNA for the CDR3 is TGTGCCAGCAGAGACTTGAGTACGGATACGCAGTATTTT.

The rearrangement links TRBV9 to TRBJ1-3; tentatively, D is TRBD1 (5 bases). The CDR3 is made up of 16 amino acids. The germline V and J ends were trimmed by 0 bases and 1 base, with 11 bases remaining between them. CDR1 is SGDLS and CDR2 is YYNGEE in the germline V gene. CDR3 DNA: TGTGCCAGCAGCGTAGCTACCGGGGGGTCTGGAAACACCATATATTTT. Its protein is CASSVATGGSGNTIYF.

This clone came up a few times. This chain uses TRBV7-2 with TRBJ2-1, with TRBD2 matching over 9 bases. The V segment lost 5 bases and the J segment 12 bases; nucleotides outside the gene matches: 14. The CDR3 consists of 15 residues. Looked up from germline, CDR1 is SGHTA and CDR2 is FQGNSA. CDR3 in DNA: TGTGCCAGCAGCCTGGGGGGCGGGAGGGCCGGTCGGCAGTTCTTC. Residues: CASSLGGGRAGRQFF.

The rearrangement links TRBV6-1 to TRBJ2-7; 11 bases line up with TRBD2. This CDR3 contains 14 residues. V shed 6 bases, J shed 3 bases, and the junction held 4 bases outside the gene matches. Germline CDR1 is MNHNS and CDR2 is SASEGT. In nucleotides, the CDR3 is TGTGCCAGCAGACCCGGGACTAGCGGCTACGAGCAGTACTTC. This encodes CASRPGTSGYEQYF.

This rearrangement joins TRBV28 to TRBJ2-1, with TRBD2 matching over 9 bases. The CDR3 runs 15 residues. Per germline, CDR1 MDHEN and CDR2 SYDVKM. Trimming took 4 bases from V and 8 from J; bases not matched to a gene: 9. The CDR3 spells CASSSMRASGDEQFF. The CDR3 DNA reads TGTGCCAGCAGTTCTATGCGGGCTAGCGGGGATGAGCAGTTCTTC.